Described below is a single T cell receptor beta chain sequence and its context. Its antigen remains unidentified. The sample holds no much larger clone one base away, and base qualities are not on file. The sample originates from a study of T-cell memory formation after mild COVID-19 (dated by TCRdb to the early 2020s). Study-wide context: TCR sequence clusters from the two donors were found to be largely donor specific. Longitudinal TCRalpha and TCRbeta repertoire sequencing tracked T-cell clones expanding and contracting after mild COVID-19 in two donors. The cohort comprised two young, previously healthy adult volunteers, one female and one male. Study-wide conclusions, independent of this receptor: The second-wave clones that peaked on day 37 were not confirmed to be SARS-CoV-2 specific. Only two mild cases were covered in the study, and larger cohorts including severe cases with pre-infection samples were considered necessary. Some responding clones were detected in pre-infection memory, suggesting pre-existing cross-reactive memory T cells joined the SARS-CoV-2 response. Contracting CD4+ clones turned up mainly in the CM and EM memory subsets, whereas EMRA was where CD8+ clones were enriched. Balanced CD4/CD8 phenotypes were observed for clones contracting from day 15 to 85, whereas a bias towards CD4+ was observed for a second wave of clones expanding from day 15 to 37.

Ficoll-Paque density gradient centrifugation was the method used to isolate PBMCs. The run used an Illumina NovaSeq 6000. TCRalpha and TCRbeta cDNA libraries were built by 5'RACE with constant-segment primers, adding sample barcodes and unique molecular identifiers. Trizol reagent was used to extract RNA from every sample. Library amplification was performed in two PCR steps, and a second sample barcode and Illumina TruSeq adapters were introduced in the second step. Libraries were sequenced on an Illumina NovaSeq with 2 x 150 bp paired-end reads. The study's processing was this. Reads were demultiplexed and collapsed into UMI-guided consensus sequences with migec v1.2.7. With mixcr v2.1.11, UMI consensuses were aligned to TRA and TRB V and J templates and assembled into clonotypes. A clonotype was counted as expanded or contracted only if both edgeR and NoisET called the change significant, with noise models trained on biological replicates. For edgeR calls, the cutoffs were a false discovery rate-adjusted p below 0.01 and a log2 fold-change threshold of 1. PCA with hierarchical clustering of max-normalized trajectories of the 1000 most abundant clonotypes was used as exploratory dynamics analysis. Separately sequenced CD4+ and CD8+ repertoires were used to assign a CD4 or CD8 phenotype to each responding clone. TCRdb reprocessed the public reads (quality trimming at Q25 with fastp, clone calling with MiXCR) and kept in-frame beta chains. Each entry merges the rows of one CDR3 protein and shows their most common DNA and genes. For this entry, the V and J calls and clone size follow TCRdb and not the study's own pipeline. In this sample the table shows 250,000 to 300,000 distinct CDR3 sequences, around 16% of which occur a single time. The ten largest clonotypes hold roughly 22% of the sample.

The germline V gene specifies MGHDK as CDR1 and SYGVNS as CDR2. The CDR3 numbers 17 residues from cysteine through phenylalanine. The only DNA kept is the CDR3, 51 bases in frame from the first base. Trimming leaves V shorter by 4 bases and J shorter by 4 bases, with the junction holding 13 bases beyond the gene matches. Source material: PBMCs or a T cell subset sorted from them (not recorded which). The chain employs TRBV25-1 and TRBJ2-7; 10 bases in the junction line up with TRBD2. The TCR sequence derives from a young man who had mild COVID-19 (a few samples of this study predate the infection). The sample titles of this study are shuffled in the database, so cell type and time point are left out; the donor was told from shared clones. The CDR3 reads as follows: CASSGASGGLRGYEQYF. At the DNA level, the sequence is TGTGCCAGCAGTGGGGCTAGCGGGGGCCTAAGGGGATACGAGCAGTACTTC.